A selection of T cell receptor beta chains follows, all from one sample in a study of blood T cell repertoires in COVID-19. Sequencing was performed with immunoSEQ multiplex PCR; in TCRdb, only in-frame clones are kept and a portion is missing. The data hold 370,000 or so clones, with 81% observed a single time. Sequenced input: peripheral blood. The source of these receptors is a human donor with acute or convalescent COVID-19. The donor label of this sample is uncertain. CDR3s include the opening cysteine and the closing phenylalanine or tryptophan. A D gene is named only where the DNA matches it firmly. Clone sizes are given selectively: once, few, many, or a class where the clone is expanded.

d_gene	j_gene	abundance	v_gene	len	CDR3aa	CDR3nt
TRBD2	TRBJ2-7	once	TRBV3-1/TRBV3-2	15	CASSQAPGGGYEQYF	TGTGCCAGCAGCCAAGCGCCGGGAGGGGGCTACGAGCAGTACTTC
.	TRBJ1-1	.	TRBV3-1/TRBV3-2	11	CASSHLEAAFF	TGTGCCAGCAGCCACCTCGAGGCAGCTTTCTTT
TRBD1	TRBJ2-7	.	TRBV19	13	CATRDRGSYEQYF	TGTGCCACCCGGGACAGGGGCTCCTACGAGCAGTACTTC
TRBD1	TRBJ1-2	few	TRBV25-1	15	CASSEFGTGSYGYTF	TGTGCCAGCAGTGAATTTGGGACAGGGTCCTATGGCTACACCTTC
.	TRBJ2-1	.	TRBV18	16	CASSPGGAKSYNEQFF	TGTGCCAGCTCACCTGGCGGGGCCAAGTCCTACAATGAGCAGTTCTTC
TRBD2	TRBJ2-7	once	TRBV18	16	CASSPRASGGFNEQYF	TGTGCCAGCTCACCAAGGGCTAGCGGGGGGTTCAACGAGCAGTACTTC
.	TRBJ2-2	.	TRBV4-1	15	CASSPGARGTGELFF	TGCGCCAGCAGCCCTGGGGCTAGGGGCACCGGGGAGCTGTTTTTT
.	TRBJ2-7	.	TRBV7-8	20	CASSLRQNIGRSQPIYEQYF	TGTGCCAGCAGCTTACGACAGAACATCGGCCGGTCCCAACCGATCTACGAGCAGTACTTC
.	TRBJ2-5	.	TRBV19	13	CASSAGLAKTQYF	TGTGCCAGTTCGGCGGGGCTAGCCAAGACCCAGTACTTC
TRBD2	TRBJ2-6	once	TRBV19	15	CASSRGGTGANVLTF	TGTGCCAGTAGTCGGGGGGGGACCGGGGCCAACGTCCTGACTTTC
.	TRBJ1-5	.	TRBV30	13	CAWSRHDNQPQHF	TGTGCCTGGAGTCGACACGACAATCAGCCCCAGCATTTT
.	TRBJ1-2	.	TRBV30	15	CAWSALPGGGNGYTF	TGTGCCTGGAGTGCCTTACCGGGGGGAGGTAATGGCTACACCTTC
TRBD1	TRBJ1-4	few	TRBV5-1	14	CASSWTGRNEKLFF	TGCGCCAGCAGCTGGACAGGGAGGAATGAAAAACTGTTTTTT
TRBD1	TRBJ2-6	once	TRBV19	17	CASSTGTGVSGANVLTF	TGTGCCAGTAGTACCGGGACAGGGGTTTCCGGGGCCAACGTCCTGACTTTC
.	TRBJ2-7	once	TRBV2	15	CASRAEGHRSYEQYF	TGTGCCAGCAGAGCAGAGGGACACCGCTCCTACGAGCAGTACTTC
TRBD1	TRBJ1-2	once	TRBV19	14	CASRRQGLLGGYTF	TGTGCCAGTCGCCGACAGGGGTTATTGGGTGGCTACACCTTC
.	TRBJ2-1	.	TRBV5-6	17	CASSLYVRRAGHNEQFF	TGTGCCAGCAGCTTGTACGTTAGGCGGGCCGGCCACAATGAGCAGTTCTTC
TRBD2	TRBJ2-2	.	TRBV19	17	CASSMIAGHANTGELFF	TGTGCCAGTAGTATGATAGCGGGGCACGCGAACACCGGGGAGCTGTTTTTT
.	TRBJ2-1	.	TRBV27	15	CASSLWTGNNNEQFF	TGTGCCAGCAGTTTATGGACTGGGAATAACAATGAGCAGTTCTTC
.	TRBJ2-6	.	TRBV6-5	14	CASSFGAGANVLTF	TGTGCCAGCAGTTTCGGGGCTGGGGCCAACGTCCTGACTTTC
.	TRBJ2-7	.	TRBV30	11	CALESPREQYF	TGTGCGTTGGAGTCCCCCCGCGAGCAGTACTTC
TRBD1	TRBJ1-6	few	TRBV5-1	15	CASSLTGTANSPLHF	TGCGCCAGCAGCTTGACCGGGACAGCTAATTCACCCCTCCACTTT
.	TRBJ2-5	.	TRBV5-6	14	CASSLGGNKETQYF	TGTGCCAGCAGCTTGGGAGGAAATAAGGAGACCCAGTACTTC
.	TRBJ1-4	.	TRBV12-3/TRBV12-4	13	CASSRQVGEKLFF	TGTGCCAGCAGTCGGCAGGTTGGAGAAAAACTGTTTTTT
.	TRBJ2-1	.	TRBV7-2	13	CASSLTGNNEQFF	TGTGCCAGCAGCTTAACGGGAAACAATGAGCAGTTCTTC
TRBD1	TRBJ1-2	once	TRBV20-1	13	CSASPGQGYGYTF	TGCAGTGCTAGTCCAGGACAGGGATATGGCTACACCTTC
.	TRBJ1-1	.	TRBV28	16	CASSSGAARGNTEAFF	TGTGCCAGCAGTTCCGGGGCGGCCAGGGGGAACACTGAAGCTTTCTTT
.	TRBJ2-5	.	TRBV7-9	15	CASSLAAGNQETQYF	TGTGCCAGCAGCTTAGCGGCGGGGAACCAAGAGACCCAGTACTTC
.	TRBJ1-1	.	TRBV5-6	14	CASRPRGMNTEAFF	TGTGCCAGCAGGCCTCGGGGGATGAACACTGAAGCTTTCTTT
.	TRBJ1-1	.	TRBV6-1	13	CASSELTRKGAFF	TGTGCCAGCAGTGAATTGACGCGGAAAGGCGCTTTCTTT
.	TRBJ1-2	.	TRBV11-2	14	CASSLVKNREGYTF	TGTGCCAGCAGCTTAGTTAAAAACAGGGAGGGCTACACCTTC